This TCR beta chain was obtained from a study of shared clonotypes between healthy human individuals. Findings and caveats of the study: Sorted-subset sequencing was shown by rarefaction to be incomplete despite large depth.

A word on this clone: Its specificity is unknown.

The deep-level immunoSEQ assay was used. Each PCR replicate from the sorted subsets contained roughly 210 ng DNA, which is about 30,000 T cell genomes. Here immunoSEQ multiplex PCR was the method, and the copy in TCRdb shows in-frame clones only, minus some. The table has 2 million to 3 million clones, under 95% seen once. The CDR3 has 15 residues. CDR1 MDHEN and CDR2 SYDVKM come from the germline V gene. With 4 bases removed from V and 5 bases from J, the gap between germline ends came to 17 bases. This chain links TRBV28 with TRBJ2-5; D gene uncertain. The sequencing input was naive CD4+ T cells from PBMCs. Subset specified: CD45RA+ positively selected. This clonotype was sampled from a man between 18 and 35 years old in good health. Some clones in this sample may be carry-over from other donors' samples. CDR3: CASSSADWARETQYF. The DNA for the CDR3 is TGTGCCAGCAGTTCGGCCGACTGGGCCCGGGAGACCCAGTACTTC. Supplemented by reference TRBV28 and TRBJ2-5, the full variable domain reads DVKVTQSSRYLVKRTGEKVFLECVQDMDHENMFWYRQDPGLGLRLIYFSYDVKMKEKGDIPEGYSVSREKKERFSLILESASTNQTSMYLCASSSADWARETQYFGPGTRLLVL.